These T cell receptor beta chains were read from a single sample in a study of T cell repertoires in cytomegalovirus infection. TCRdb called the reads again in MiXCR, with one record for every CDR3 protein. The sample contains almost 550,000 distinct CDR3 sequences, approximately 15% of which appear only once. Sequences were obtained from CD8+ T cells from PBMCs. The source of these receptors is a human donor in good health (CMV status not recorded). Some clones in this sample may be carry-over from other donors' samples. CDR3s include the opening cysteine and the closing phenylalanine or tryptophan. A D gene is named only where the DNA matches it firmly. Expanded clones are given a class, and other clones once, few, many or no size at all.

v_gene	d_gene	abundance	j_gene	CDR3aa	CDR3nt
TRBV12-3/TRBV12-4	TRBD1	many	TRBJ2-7	CASSLDRTEQYF	TGTGCCAGCAGCCTGGACAGGACCGAGCAGTACTTC
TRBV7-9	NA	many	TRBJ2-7	CASSFLTYEQYF	TGTGCCAGCAGTTTTCTAACCTACGAGCAGTACTTC
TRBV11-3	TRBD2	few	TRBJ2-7	CASSQSSGSHEQYF	TGTGCCAGCAGCCAGAGTAGCGGGAGCCACGAGCAGTACTTC
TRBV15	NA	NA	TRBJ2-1	CATSLEELKAPLQFF	TGTGCCACCAGCCTAGAGGAGTTGAAGGCCCCCCTCCAGTTCTTC
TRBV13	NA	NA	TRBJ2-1	CASTLRAGNEQFF	TGTGCCAGCACCCTCAGGGCTGGCAATGAGCAGTTCTTC
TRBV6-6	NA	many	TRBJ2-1	CASSYNVNEQFF	TGTGCCAGCAGTTATAACGTCAATGAGCAGTTCTTC
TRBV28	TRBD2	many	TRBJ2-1	CASSLKTSSGYNEQFF	TGTGCCAGCAGTCTCAAGACTAGCAGCGGCTACAATGAGCAGTTCTTC
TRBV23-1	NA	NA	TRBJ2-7	CASSHPRKGEQYF	TGCGCCAGCAGTCACCCCAGAAAGGGCGAGCAGTACTTC
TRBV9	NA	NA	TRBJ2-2	CASSVEERTGELFF	TGTGCCAGCAGCGTAGAGGAGAGAACCGGGGAGCTGTTTTTT
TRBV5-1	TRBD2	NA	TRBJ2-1	CASSLAIAGGPNEQFF	TGCGCCAGCAGCTTGGCGATAGCGGGAGGTCCCAATGAGCAGTTCTTC
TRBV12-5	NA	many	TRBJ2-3	CASGEASLFTDTQYF	TGTGCTAGTGGCGAGGCTTCCCTTTTCACAGATACGCAGTATTTT
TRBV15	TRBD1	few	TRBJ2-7	CATSSTGTAYEQYF	TGTGCCACCAGCAGTACCGGGACAGCCTACGAGCAGTACTTC
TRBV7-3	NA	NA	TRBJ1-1	CASSPGRDLNTEAFF	TGTGCCAGCAGCCCAGGGAGGGACCTGAACACTGAAGCTTTCTTT
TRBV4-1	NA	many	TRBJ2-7	CASSQVDYSYEQYF	TGCGCCAGCAGCCAAGTGGACTACTCCTACGAGCAGTACTTC
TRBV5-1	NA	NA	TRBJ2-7	CASSWGATYEQYF	TGCGCCAGCAGCTGGGGGGCCACCTACGAGCAGTACTTC
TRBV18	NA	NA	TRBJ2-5	CASSPPHETQYF	TGTGCCAGCTCACCACCCCATGAGACCCAGTACTTC
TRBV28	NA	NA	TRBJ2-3	CASSLWTRGGTDTQYF	TGTGCCAGCAGTTTATGGACCAGGGGGGGCACAGATACGCAGTATTTT
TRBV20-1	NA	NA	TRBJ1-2	CSVDRGETGYTF	TGCAGTGTCGATCGGGGGGAGACAGGCTACACCTTC
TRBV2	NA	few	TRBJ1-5	CASNGGGRPQHF	TGTGCCAGCAACGGAGGTGGACGGCCCCAGCATTTT
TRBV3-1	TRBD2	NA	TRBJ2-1	CASSQDRLAGGRDEQFF	TGTGCCAGCAGCCAAGATCGGCTAGCGGGGGGGCGGGATGAGCAGTTCTTC
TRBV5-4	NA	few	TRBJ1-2	CASRPGPDFPYGYTF	TGTGCCAGCAGGCCGGGGCCGGACTTCCCCTATGGCTACACCTTC
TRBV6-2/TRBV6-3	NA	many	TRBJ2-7	CASSPRTELYEQYF	TGTGCCAGCAGCCCTCGGACAGAGCTCTACGAGCAGTACTTC
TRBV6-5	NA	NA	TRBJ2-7	CASSYSRRGTYEQYF	TGTGCCAGCAGTTACTCAAGGCGGGGTACCTACGAGCAGTACTTC
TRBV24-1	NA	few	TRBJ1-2	CAPRGDYGYTF	TGTGCCCCTCGGGGGGACTATGGCTACACCTTC
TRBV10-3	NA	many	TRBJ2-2	CAISDPFERRNTGELFF	TGTGCCATCAGCGACCCCTTCGAGCGCAGGAACACCGGGGAGCTGTTTTTT
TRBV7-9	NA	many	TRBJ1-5	CASSLAWGGAEQPQHF	TGTGCCAGCAGCTTAGCGTGGGGAGGGGCAGAGCAGCCCCAGCATTTT